The following is a T cell receptor beta chain sequence with its context. This specimen belongs to a study of T cell changes during pregnancy in multiple sclerosis. This CDR3 has 15 residues. Germline CDR1 and CDR2: SGDLS and YYNGEE. The V and J ends lost 3 bases and 6 bases respectively, with 15 bases between them. Data came from immunoSEQ multiplex PCR; TCRdb stores just in-frame clones and leaves some out. This sample yields around 68,000 clones, of which 90% to 95% are seen a single time; 1% to 1.5% belongs to the top ten. The sample here was peripheral blood, taken after pregnancy. This receptor was obtained from a female donor in good health, enrolled as a control in a pregnancy study. The chain uses TRBV9 and TRBJ1-4, with a tentative D call TRBD1 (5 bases). For the CDR3, the DNA is TGTGCCAGCAGCGCGGGGGGGGGTGCGGATGAAAAACTGTTTTTT. Translated, it gives CASSAGGGADEKLFF.